Each of the 28 T cell receptor beta chains below was sequenced from the same sample in a study of T cells after yellow fever vaccination. TCRdb re-derived calls from the 5' RACE reads in MiXCR, one entry per CDR3 protein. The table lists 250,000 to 400,000 distinct CDR3 sequences, roughly 4.3% of them singletons. Sequencing was performed on PBMCs, taken 15 days after the yellow fever booster vaccination. Receptors originate from a man aged 18 to 29 who received the YFV17D yellow fever vaccine.

J is TRBJ2-5 and V is TRBV7-9; 7 bases line up with TRBD2. CDR3 length: 16 amino acids. V was clipped by 0 bases and J by 0 bases; unmatched bases: 4. From germline, CDR1 is SEHNR and CDR2 FQNEAQ (reference sequence). The CDR3 spells CASSLASGWHQETQYF. CDR3 DNA sequence: TGTGCCAGCAGCTTAGCTAGCGGGTGGCACCAAGAGACCCAGTACTTC.

V usage is TRBV20-1 and J usage is TRBJ1-5; TRBD1 might be the D (6 bases). Looked up from germline, CDR1 is DFQATT and CDR2 is SNEGSKA (reference sequence). Deletions cut 2 bases from V and 2 bases from J, with 13 bases between. The CDR3 runs 15 residues. CDR3 residues: CSARPGQFRNQPQHF. The CDR3 DNA reads as TGCAGTGCTAGACCCGGACAGTTTCGCAATCAGCCCCAGCATTTT.

This clonotype was observed a few times. The J gene is TRBJ1-3, the V gene TRBV4-1, with no clear D. V shed 7 bases and J shed 0 bases, with 16 bases lying between them. The CDR3 length is 16 residues. The germline CDR1 and CDR2 sequences are MGHRA and YSYEKL. As DNA, the CDR3 is TGCGCCAGCACCCAGAGAGGACCTACCTCTGGAAACACCATATATTTT. This gives the protein CASTQRGPTSGNTIYF.

This chain connects TRBV13 to TRBJ2-5; 9 bases line up with TRBD1. The V gene's germline CDR1 is PRHDT and CDR2 FYEKMQ (reference sequence). Losses at the gene ends were 2 bases for V and 5 bases for J; bases not matched to a gene: 6. This CDR3 has 15 residues. The CDR3 loop is CASSLKDRGVETQYF. DNA of the CDR3: TGTGCCAGCAGCTTAAAGGACAGGGGTGTGGAGACCCAGTACTTC.

The chain combines TRBV7-2 with TRBJ1-5; D remains ambiguous. CDR3 size: 15 residues. Germline V gene data show CDR1 as SGHTA and CDR2 as FQGNSA. Trimming removed 3 bases at V and 3 bases at J, with 12 bases between. The CDR3 protein is CASSFRQGYNQPQHF. The CDR3 DNA reads as TGTGCCAGCAGCTTCCGCCAAGGGTACAATCAGCCCCAGCATTTT.

This clonotype showed up many times. This CDR3 reads CASSQDPGTSIYNEQFF. The DNA of the CDR3 is TGTGCCAGCAGCCAAGATCCCGGGACTAGCATCTACAATGAGCAGTTCTTC. The chain couples TRBV4-2 to TRBJ2-1, with TRBD2 matching over 9 bases. The CDR3 runs 17 residues. CDR1 is LGHNA and CDR2 is YNFKEQ in the germline V gene. The V gene end was trimmed by 0 bases and the J gene end by 3 bases; junction bases not matched to a gene: 6.

In its sample, this clonotype was seen many times. Because the CDR3's place on the DNA is in doubt, the DNA is left out and the CDR3 is given as listed by TCRdb. This sequence joins TRBV6-2 or TRBV6-3 and TRBJ1-5; the table's TRBD1 call for D was not verified on the DNA. Germline loops: CDR1 MNHEY, CDR2 SVGEGT. 18 amino acids form the CDR3, both terminal residues included. Here the CDR3 reads CASSSSGQGQYSNQPQHF.

Ten or more counts support this clonotype. This chain joins TRBV7-8 and TRBJ2-1; D remains ambiguous. CDR3 length: 14 amino acids. Germline CDR1 SGHVS, CDR2 FQNEAQ. V gave up 1 base and J gave up 6 bases, with 10 bases separating them. The CDR3 sequence: CASSLGTAGNEQFF. The CDR3 DNA is TGTGCCAGCAGCTTAGGCACAGCCGGCAATGAGCAGTTCTTC.

The table lists this clonotype with a few counts. The chain joins TRBV5-1 to TRBJ2-7; tentatively, D is TRBD2 (5 bases). Trimming pared 4 bases from V and 7 bases from J, leaving 15 bases between. Germline values: CDR1 SGHRS, CDR2 YFSETQ. The CDR3 has 13 residues. The CDR3 region is CASSPEERPEQYF. The CDR3 region has the DNA TGCGCCAGCAGCCCGGAGGAGAGGCCTGAGCAGTACTTC.

This clonotype was recorded at least ten times. V and J are TRBV6-1 and TRBJ2-5; weak D call: TRBD2 (7 bases). The CDR3 extends over 13 amino acids. V lost 7 bases, J lost 7 bases, and 16 bases lay in between. The germline CDR1 and CDR2 sequences are MNHNS and SASEGT. This CDR3 reads CASMTGAGVTQYF. The CDR3 nucleotides are TGTGCCAGCATGACGGGGGCGGGGGTGACCCAGTACTTC.

This chain connects TRBV6-1 to TRBJ2-7, with TRBD1 as a possible D gene (5 bases). Trimming pared 0 bases from V and 4 bases from J, leaving 13 bases between. The CDR3 consists of 15 residues. CDR1 MNHNS and CDR2 SASEGT come from the germline V gene. The CDR3 loop is CASSEARVSGYEQYF. CDR3 in DNA: TGTGCCAGCAGTGAAGCCAGGGTGAGTGGGTACGAGCAGTACTTC.

This clonotype turned up a few times. V and J are TRBV18 and TRBJ2-1; the D gene could be TRBD1 or TRBD2 (5 bases each). This CDR3 has 17 amino acids. V was pared by 4 bases and J by 8 bases, with 24 bases between. Germline V gives CDR1 KGHSH, CDR2 LQKENI. The CDR3 DNA is TGTGCCAGCTCACGGCGCCATGGGTCTGTTAGAGGGGATGAGCAGTTCTTC. It codes for CASSRRHGSVRGDEQFF. Supplemented by reference TRBV18 and TRBJ2-1, the full variable domain reads NAGVMQNPRHLVRRRGQEARLRCSPMKGHSHVYWYRQLPEEGLKFMVYLQKENIIDESGMPKERFSAEFPKEGPSILRIQQVVRGDSAAYFCASSRRHGSVRGDEQFFGPGTRLTVL.

This clonotype was counted a few times. The chain recombines TRBV5-1 with TRBJ2-4, with a tentative D call TRBD2 (6 bases). CDR3 length: 16 amino acids. Germline CDR1 is SGHRS and CDR2 is YFSETQ. Trimming took 3 bases from V and 0 from J, leaving 13 bases between them. CDR3 sequence: CASSWAGTVAKNIQYF. The CDR3 region has the DNA TGCGCCAGCAGCTGGGCGGGGACTGTAGCCAAAAACATTCAGTACTTC. The full variable domain, completed using reference TRBV5-1 and TRBJ2-4, is KAGVTQTPRYLIKTRGQQVTLSCSPISGHRSVSWYQQTPGQGLQFLFEYFSETQRNKGNFPGRFSGRQFSNSRSEMNVSTLELGDSALYLCASSWAGTVAKNIQYFGAGTRLSVL.

This clonotype turned up a few times. The chain couples TRBV30 to TRBJ2-6; D possibly corresponds to TRBD1 (5 bases). This CDR3 comprises 15 residues. The V end lost 5 bases, the J end lost 0 bases, and 11 bases lay between the germline ends. Germline values: CDR1 GTSNPN, CDR2 SVGIG (reference sequence). CDR3 in amino acids: CAWAPGISGANVLTF. The CDR3 nucleotides are TGTGCCTGGGCCCCAGGGATCTCTGGGGCCAACGTCCTGACTTTC.

This clonotype came up a few times. The rearrangement links TRBV14 to TRBJ1-5; 10 nucleotides match TRBD1. CDR3 size: 18 residues. Looked up from germline, CDR1 is SGHDN and CDR2 is FVKESK. Trimming cost V 0 bases and J 0 bases; bases outside gene matches: 5. The CDR3 protein is CASSQETGGAYSNQPQHF. In DNA form, the CDR3 reads TGTGCCAGCAGCCAAGAGACAGGGGGCGCGTATAGCAATCAGCCCCAGCATTTT.

This clonotype has at least ten counts. The V and J genes are TRBV6-5 and TRBJ2-5; possible D gene TRBD1, 6 bases. The CDR3 loop spans 14 amino acids. Germline V gene sequence: CDR1 MNHEY, CDR2 SVGAGI. V was shortened by 2 bases and J by 8 bases, with 15 bases between the two germline ends. The CDR3 sequence is CASSYVGQGKTQYF. CDR3 bases: TGTGCCAGCAGTTACGTGGGCCAGGGGAAAACCCAGTACTTC.

At least ten counts were recorded for this clonotype. V gene TRBV5-1 combines with J gene TRBJ1-2; 9 nucleotides agree with TRBD1. Germline assignment: CDR1 SGHRS and CDR2 YFSETQ. The CDR3 spans 15 residues. V shed 3 bases and J 1 base; nucleotides not matched to a gene: 4. CDR3 nucleotides: TGCGCCAGCAGCTCGGGACAGGGACTTAACTATGGCTACACCTTC. Its protein product is CASSSGQGLNYGYTF.

This chain connects TRBV12-3 or TRBV12-4 to TRBJ2-5, with 7 bases aligning to TRBD1. V lost 3 bases and J lost 7; bases outside the gene matches: 17. This CDR3 has 17 residues. The CDR3: CASSLGPDLRTGATQYF. The CDR3 nucleotides are TGTGCCAGCAGTTTGGGGCCAGACCTTAGGACAGGAGCGACCCAGTACTTC.

Many counts were recorded for this clonotype. This rearrangement joins TRBV20-1 to TRBJ2-7; TRBD1 agrees at 7 bases. Germline values: CDR1 DFQATT, CDR2 SNEGSKA (reference sequence). This CDR3 region has 13 residues. The V and J ends lost 8 bases and 2 bases, in that order; junction bases with no gene match: 9. The CDR3 reads CSTTSDRAYEQYF. The DNA for the CDR3 is TGCAGTACGACTTCTGACAGGGCCTACGAGCAGTACTTC.

J is TRBJ2-3 and V is TRBV24-1; a weak D match, TRBD2 (5 bases). The V gene's germline CDR1 is KGHDR and CDR2 SFDVKD. The CDR3 runs to 12 residues. V dropped 9 bases and J dropped 4 bases, with 10 bases sitting between them. DNA of the CDR3: TGTGCCACCTCCGCGGGCCCAGATACGCAGTATTTT. Its protein product is CATSAGPDTQYF.

This clonotype was detected many times. V is TRBV9 and J is TRBJ1-5; D is undetermined. From germline, CDR1 is SGDLS and CDR2 YYNGEE. The CDR3 has 14 amino acids. Trimming shortened V by 5 bases and J by 0 bases, and 9 bases separated the two germline ends. CDR3 sequence: CASSGDSSNQPQHF. The CDR3 DNA reads as TGTGCCAGCAGTGGAGACTCTAGCAATCAGCCCCAGCATTTT.

This clonotype was seen many times. The chain employs TRBV7-2 and TRBJ2-1, with 7 bases identical to TRBD2. Trimming cost V 5 bases and J 6 bases; bases outside gene matches: 13. Looked up from germline, CDR1 is SGHTA and CDR2 is FQGNSA. This CDR3 has 16 amino acids. The CDR3, as DNA: TGTGCCAGCAGCCGCGGCGGGGCGGGGGTGGCCAATGAGCAGTTCTTC. Translating it yields CASSRGGAGVANEQFF.

This clonotype has just a few counts. The chain is built from TRBV10-2 and TRBJ2-7; D may be TRBD1 (6 bases). The CDR3 totals 15 residues. V was shortened by 6 bases and J by 3 bases, with 18 bases between the two germline ends. The germline gives CDR1 WSHSY, CDR2 SAAADI. The CDR3 nucleotides are TGCGCCAGCAGCACAGAGGGGGACCCGGTCTACGAGCAGTACTTC. It codes for CASSTEGDPVYEQYF.

In this sample, this clonotype turned up many times. The rearrangement joins TRBV20-1 to TRBJ2-1; 10 positions agree with TRBD2. V was pared by 5 bases and J by 5 bases, with 9 bases of the junction left unmatched. The V gene's germline CDR1 is DFQATT and CDR2 SNEGSKA (reference sequence). The CDR3 has 15 amino acids. The CDR3 is CSALSGTSVDNEQFF. CDR3 coding DNA: TGCAGTGCTTTATCCGGGACTAGCGTGGACAATGAGCAGTTCTTC.

This clonotype was seen only a few times. This chain connects TRBV24-1 to TRBJ1-5; the D is unclear. Trimming took off 2 bases at V and 4 bases at J, with 5 bases between the two ends. Germline CDR1 reads KGHDR; CDR2 reads SFDVKD. The CDR3 sequence is 13 residues long. The CDR3 is CATSDSVNQPQHF. CDR3 sequence (DNA): TGTGCCACCAGTGATTCCGTAAATCAGCCCCAGCATTTT.

The chain is built from TRBV2 and TRBJ2-5; perhaps TRBD1 as D (6 bases). Germline-derived CDR1 and CDR2 are SNHLY and FYNNEI. V was clipped by 5 bases and J by 2 bases, with 9 bases between them. The CDR3 sequence is 13 residues long. CDR3 DNA sequence: TGTGCCAGCAGTTGGGGGACACAAGAGACCCAGTACTTC. Translated: CASSWGTQETQYF.

This sequence joins TRBV6-5 and TRBJ1-6, with D hard to call. V shed 0 bases and J shed 10 bases, with 7 bases lying between them. The germline V gene has CDR1 MNHEY and CDR2 SVGAGI. This CDR3 is 13 amino acids long. This CDR3 reads CASSYSPLSPLHF. In nucleotides, the CDR3 is TGTGCCAGCAGTTACTCGCCCCTATCACCCCTCCACTTT.

This clonotype was recorded at least ten times. The chain carries TRBV6-6 and TRBJ1-6, with D unresolved. Trimming shortened V by 2 bases and J by 7 bases, and 6 bases separated the two germline ends. This CDR3 comprises 13 residues. Germline lookup yields CDR1 MNHNY and CDR2 SVGAGI (reference sequence). The CDR3 sequence is CASSYTENSPLHF. CDR3 in DNA: TGTGCCAGCAGTTACACAGAGAATTCACCCCTCCACTTT.